This T cell receptor beta chain stems from a study of T cell changes during pregnancy in multiple sclerosis. The repertoire was sequenced with immunoSEQ multiplex PCR; TCRdb's copy has only in-frame clones and lacks some. This table holds tens of thousands of clones, 90% found once. Sequenced here: CD4+ T cells from peripheral blood mononuclear cells, sampled in the first trimester of pregnancy. The origin of this receptor is a female donor in good health, enrolled as a control in a pregnancy study.

CDR3 sequence (DNA): TGCGCCAGCAGCCCTCGGGGCGGGGTAATGGAGACCCAGTACTTC. It translates to CASSPRGGVMETQYF. The chain recombines TRBV4-3 with TRBJ2-5; TRBD2 might be the D (6 bases). Trimming took 4 bases from V and 5 from J, leaving 17 bases between them. The V gene's germline CDR1 is LGHNA and CDR2 YSLEER. The CDR3 length is 15 residues.